The 18 T cell receptor beta chains below all came from one sample that was sequenced in a study of molecular identifiers for immune sequencing clone quantification. Via MiXCR, TCRdb re-called the PCR reads, giving one row per CDR3 protein. The table lists under 800,000 distinct CDR3 sequences, over 25% of them singletons. The sequenced material came from naive CD8+ T cells from blood, with Jurkat cell RNA spiked in. Regarding subset: FACS-sorted CD8+CD4-CCR7+CD45RA+ naive T cells. These receptors came from a human donor in good health. Some libraries in this study had Jurkat cell RNA spiked in.

In this sample, this clonotype turned up a few times. The rearrangement links TRBV7-9 to TRBJ2-7; weak D call: TRBD2 (5 bases). Germline V gene data show CDR1 as SEHNR and CDR2 as FQNEAQ (reference sequence). The V end lost 3 bases, the J end lost 9 bases, and 27 bases lay between the germline ends. This CDR3 is 17 amino acids long. The CDR3, as DNA: TGTGCCAGCAGCTTTACTAGGGCGGACCGGAAGCCCCACGGGCAGTACTTC. Its translation: CASSFTRADRKPHGQYF.

Ten or more counts support this clonotype. The rearrangement joins TRBV12-3 or TRBV12-4 to TRBJ1-5; possible D gene TRBD1, 5 bases. The length of the CDR3 is 16 residues. V was trimmed by 6 bases and J by 5 bases, leaving 20 bases between them. The CDR3 here is CASSPESGRRYQPQHF. In DNA, the CDR3 is TGTGCCAGCAGCCCCGAATCGGGACGTCGGTATCAGCCCCAGCATTTT.

Remarks on this clonotype: An end of the junction does not agree with germline; a read error may underlie this. The J gene is TRBJ2-7, the V gene TRBV5-6, with D unresolved. The length of the CDR3 is 14 residues. CDR1 is SGHDT and CDR2 is YYEEEE in the germline V gene. The CDR3 sequence is CASSSVQSYYDQYF. For the CDR3, the DNA is TGTGCCAGCAGCTCGGTGCAGTCCTACTACGACCAGTACTTC.

The rearrangement links TRBV20-1 to TRBJ1-1, with D possibly being TRBD1 (5 bases). V was clipped by 0 bases and J by 3 bases, with 14 bases between them. This CDR3 spans 15 amino acids. Germline V gives CDR1 DFQATT, CDR2 SNEGSKA (reference sequence). The CDR3 DNA reads as TGCAGTGCTAGAGAGGGGGGAGGGCCACACACTGAAGCTTTCTTT. Its protein is CSAREGGGPHTEAFF.

This clonotype has a count of ten or more. The V call is TRBV13, the J call TRBJ1-1, with TRBD1 identical over 9 bases. The CDR3 has 16 amino acids. The germline gives CDR1 PRHDT, CDR2 FYEKMQ (reference sequence). V lost 4 bases to trimming and J lost 3 bases; unmatched junction nucleotides: 9. The CDR3, as DNA: TGTGCCAGCAGCTATAGTCGGGACAGGGTGGACACTGAAGCTTTCTTT. Encoded protein: CASSYSRDRVDTEAFF. Drawing the rest from reference TRBV13 and TRBJ1-1, the complete variable domain is AAGVIQSPRHLIKEKRETATLKCYPIPRHDTVYWYQQGPGQDPQFLISFYEKMQSDKGSIPDRFSAQQFSDYHSELNMSSLELGDSALYFCASSYSRDRVDTEAFFGQGTRLTVV.

The chain recombines TRBV7-2 with TRBJ1-1; D might be TRBD1 (5 bases). This CDR3 is built from 15 residues. Looked up from germline, CDR1 is SGHTA and CDR2 is FQGNSA. Trimming took off 5 bases at V and 1 base at J, with 14 bases between the two ends. CDR3 region: CASSPTPDKNTEAFF. In nucleotides, the CDR3 is TGTGCCAGCAGCCCAACTCCGGACAAGAACACTGAAGCTTTCTTT.

This clonotype has more than one count but fewer than ten. This chain joins TRBV4-1 and TRBJ2-7, with TRBD1 identical over 7 bases. Per the germline V gene, CDR1 is MGHRA and CDR2 is YSYEKL. V trimming: 3 bases; J trimming: 3 bases; junction bases outside the gene matches: 8. The CDR3 length is 15 residues. The CDR3 DNA reads as TGCGCCAGCAGCCATGCCGGGACAGCCTTCTACGAGCAGTACTTC. Translated, it gives CASSHAGTAFYEQYF.

This sequence joins TRBV28 and TRBJ2-7; D gene ambiguous. Trimming removed 8 bases at V and 3 bases at J, with 14 bases between. The V gene's germline CDR1 is MDHEN and CDR2 SYDVKM. The CDR3 has 13 amino acids. The CDR3 sequence: CASCMDERYEQYF. Here the CDR3 DNA reads TGTGCCAGCTGCATGGACGAGCGCTACGAGCAGTACTTC. The variable domain in full, completed from reference TRBV28 and TRBJ2-7, reads DVKVTQSSRYLVKRTGEKVFLECVQDMDHENMFWYRQDPGLGLRLIYFSYDVKMKEKGDIPEGYSVSREKKERFSLILESASTNQTSMYLCASCMDERYEQYFGPGTRLTVT.

The rearrangement joins TRBV5-5 to TRBJ2-5, with 16 bases identical to TRBD2. Losses at the gene ends were 2 bases for V and 2 bases for J; bases not matched to a gene: 15. Germline assignment: CDR1 SGHKS and CDR2 YYEKEE (reference sequence). The CDR3 consists of 21 residues. The CDR3, as DNA: TGTGCCAGCAGCTTTCACCCGGGACTAGCGGGGGGGACGTTGGAGCAAGAGACCCAGTACTTC. Its translation: CASSFHPGLAGGTLEQETQYF.

This clonotype has just a few counts. This sequence joins TRBV6-6 and TRBJ1-2; the D gene is possibly TRBD1 (5 bases). CDR3 length equals 16 residues. The germline gives CDR1 MNHNY, CDR2 SVGAGI (reference sequence). Trimming removed 2 bases from V and 1 base from J, with 14 bases in between. The DNA for the CDR3 is TGTGCCAGCAGTTACCTCCGGGACGGAGGTAACTATGGCTACACCTTC. It codes for CASSYLRDGGNYGYTF.

The sample holds a few counts of this clonotype. The chain joins TRBV27 to TRBJ2-3; D perhaps matches TRBD2 (6 bases). Trimming left V 4 bases short and J 1 base short, with 21 bases between. Germline-derived CDR1 and CDR2 are MNHEY and SMNVEV (reference sequence). This CDR3 spans 18 amino acids. The CDR3 DNA is TGTGCCAGCAGTTCTGTGGTAATTCCAGGCGGGGGCACAGATACGCAGTATTTT. This codes for CASSSVVIPGGGTDTQYF.

This clonotype was found many times. The rearrangement uses TRBV5-6 and TRBJ2-6, with 9 bases matching TRBD2. Germline V gives CDR1 SGHDT, CDR2 YYEEEE. There are 18 residues in the CDR3. The V gene end was trimmed by 4 bases and the J gene end by 0 bases; junction bases not matched to a gene: 8. The CDR3: CASSAGLASSSGANVLTF. Written as DNA, the CDR3 is TGTGCCAGCAGCGCCGGACTAGCGTCTAGCTCTGGGGCCAACGTCCTGACTTTC.

In its sample, this clonotype was seen many times. In nucleotides, the CDR3 is TGTGCCAGCGGAAGGGACCCCAATAGCAATCAGCCCCAGCATTTT. Its protein is CASGRDPNSNQPQHF. The rearrangement joins TRBV2 to TRBJ1-5; possibly TRBD1 for D (5 bases). V was cut by 8 bases and J by 0 bases, with 14 bases left in between. This CDR3 has 15 amino acids. The germline CDR1 and CDR2 sequences are SNHLY and FYNNEI.

This clonotype has more than one count but fewer than ten. The J gene is TRBJ1-2, the V gene TRBV6-6; 7 bases are a match to TRBD1. The germline V gene encodes CDR1 MNHNY and CDR2 SVGAGI (reference sequence). This CDR3 spans 15 amino acids. Losses at the gene ends were 4 bases for V and 5 bases for J; bases not matched to a gene: 10. CDR3 nucleotides: TGTGCCAGCAGTTTCACAAAGGAGGGGGCGTATGGCTACACCTTC. Protein sequence: CASSFTKEGAYGYTF.

This clonotype was counted ten times or more. The rearrangement uses TRBV9 and TRBJ1-1; 7 nucleotides align to TRBD1. V gave up 3 bases and J gave up 6 bases; unmatched junction bases: 2. CDR1 SGDLS and CDR2 YYNGEE come from the germline V gene. The CDR3 covers 12 residues. The CDR3 spells CASSDGTAEAFF. The CDR3 nucleotides are TGTGCCAGCAGCGATGGGACAGCTGAAGCTTTCTTT. The full variable domain, with the rest looked up from reference TRBV9 and TRBJ1-1, is DSGVTQTPKHLITATGQRVTLRCSPRSGDLSVYWYQQSLDQGLQFLIQYYNGEERAKGNILERFSAQQFPDLHSELNLSSLELGDSALYFCASSDGTAEAFFGQGTRLTVV.

Details on this clonotype: A much larger clone sits a single nucleotide away, making a read error possible. The gene calls are TRBV10-3 and TRBJ2-4; D tentatively fits TRBD1 or TRBD2 (5 bases each). CDR3 length equals 16 residues. Germline V CDR1 and CDR2: ENHRY, SYGVKD. The CDR3 DNA reads TGTGCCACCAGTGAGCCCATGGGGGTAGCCAAAAACATTCAGTACTTC. As protein: CATSEPMGVAKNIQYF.

In its sample, this clonotype was seen a few times. This may arise from a read error, as a much more abundant clone is one base away. The genes are TRBV14 and TRBJ2-7; 10 bases are shared with TRBD2. The CDR3 is made up of 16 amino acids. Looked up from germline, CDR1 is SGHDN and CDR2 is FVKESK. The CDR3 spells CASSQSTSGIYYVQYF. DNA of the CDR3: TGTGCCAGCAGCCAAAGTACTAGCGGGATCTACTACGTGCAGTACTTC. The whole variable domain, remainder taken from reference TRBV14 and TRBJ2-7, is EAGVTQFPSHSVIEKGQTVTLRCDPISGHDNLYWYRRVMGKEIKFLLHFVKESKQDESGMPNNRFLAERTGGTYSTLKVQPAELEDSGVYFCASSQSTSGIYYVQYFGPGTRLTVT.

This clonotype was observed a single time. A much larger clone differs by one base, so this may be a read error. The chain couples TRBV3-1 to TRBJ2-5; 10 bases align to TRBD2. The CDR3 is made up of 17 amino acids. Germline CDR1 reads LGHDT; CDR2 reads YNNKEL (reference sequence). V shed 0 bases, J shed 5 bases, and the junction held 9 bases outside the gene matches. Written as DNA, the CDR3 is TGTGCCAGCAGCCAAGATCGAGCGGGGGGGCCGCTGGAGACCCAGTACTTC. Amino acid sequence: CASSQDRAGGPLETQYF.